The 26 T cell receptor beta chains given below trace back to one sample, sequenced in a study of shared clonotypes between healthy human individuals. Assay: immunoSEQ multiplex PCR; the TCRdb copy retains only in-frame clones and omits some. Of roughly 490,000 clones in the sample, 65% to 80% were seen once. Sequenced material: PBMCs. Receptor source: a woman aged 40 to 50 in good health. Some clones in this sample may be carry-over from other donors' samples.

As regards this clone: The sample has other DNA sequences that encode this CDR3 too. The chain recombines TRBV18 with TRBJ2-5; no reliable D call. CDR1 and CDR2 from the germline V gene are KGHSH and LQKENI. The length of the CDR3 is 11 residues. V was cut by 4 bases and J by 1 base, with 1 base left in between. In DNA form, the CDR3 reads TGTGCCAGCTCACGCCAAGAGACCCAGTACTTC. Translated, it gives CASSRQETQYF.

This chain connects TRBV4-3 to TRBJ2-1; 7 bases map to TRBD2. J lost 7 bases, V lost 0 bases, and 3 bases had no gene match. Germline lookup yields CDR1 LGHNA and CDR2 YSLEER. This CDR3 spans 14 amino acids. CDR3 nucleotide sequence: TGCGCCAGCAGCCAAGATCCGCGGGGGAATGAGCAGTTCTTC. Residues: CASSQDPRGNEQFF.

This clone occurred a few times. J is TRBJ2-5 and V is TRBV14, with 9 nucleotides matching TRBD1. Germline CDR1 SGHDN, CDR2 FVKESK. The junction had 8 bases not matched to a gene; V was cut back by 4 bases and J by 2 bases. The CDR3 loop spans 16 amino acids. The CDR3 DNA is TGTGCCAGCAGCCTTACAGGGGGCATGTGGCAAGAGACCCAGTACTTC. Translating gives CASSLTGGMWQETQYF.

The rearrangement links TRBV11-2 to TRBJ1-1; TRBD1 might be the D (6 bases). Germline V lookup: CDR1 SGHAT, CDR2 FQNNGV. This CDR3 region has 15 residues. Trimming left V 0 bases short and J 4 bases short, with 12 bases between. The CDR3 DNA follows: TGTGCCAGCAGCTTAGATCTCAGGGGCGGCACTGAAGCTTTCTTT. It yields the protein CASSLDLRGGTEAFF.

The CDR3 here is CASTRGQEGYEQYF. CDR3 in DNA: TGTGCCAGCACCCGCGGACAGGAAGGCTACGAGCAGTACTTC. The rearrangement uses TRBV2 and TRBJ2-7, with TRBD1 identical over 7 bases. The germline V gene encodes CDR1 SNHLY and CDR2 FYNNEI. Trimming removed 7 bases from V and 3 bases from J; junction bases left unmatched: 9. The CDR3 loop spans 14 amino acids.

The chain uses TRBV27 and TRBJ2-5, with TRBD2 matching 10 bases. The DNA end lines up better with TRBJ2-7; the J call may be wrong. CDR3 length: 14 residues. CDR1 and CDR2 from the germline V gene are MNHEY and SMNVEV (reference sequence). The CDR3 DNA is TGTGCCAGCAGTCCCGGACTAGCGGTCTACGAGCAGTACTTC. This translates into CASSPGLAVYEQYF.

J is TRBJ2-7 and V is TRBV19; D remains unclear. Trimming took off 8 bases at V and 0 bases at J, with 8 bases between the two ends. The CDR3 consists of 12 residues. The germline V gene encodes CDR1 LNHDA and CDR2 SQIVND (reference sequence). In nucleotides, the CDR3 is TGTGCCAGTTTGGCAGTCTCCTACGAGCAGTACTTC. This codes for CASLAVSYEQYF.

This clone was picked up many times. The chain carries TRBV7-3 and TRBJ2-1; 9 nucleotides line up with TRBD1. The CDR3 has 17 amino acids. In germline, CDR1 is SGHTA, CDR2 FQGTGA. The V and J ends lost 5 bases and 4 bases, in that order; junction bases with no gene match: 12. In nucleotides, the CDR3 is TGTGCCAGCAGCCAGAGCGCAACAGGGGGCGCATACAATGAGCAGTTCTTC. Its protein product is CASSQSATGGAYNEQFF.

The chain carries TRBV4-1 and TRBJ2-5; no reliable D call. This CDR3 contains 13 residues. V gave up 4 bases and J gave up 0 bases, with 6 bases separating them. Germline CDR1 reads MGHRA; CDR2 reads YSYEKL. The CDR3 sequence: CASSREYQETQYF. As DNA, the CDR3 is TGCGCCAGCAGCCGAGAGTACCAAGAGACCCAGTACTTC.

The rearrangement joins TRBV27 to TRBJ2-3, with 9 bases matching TRBD2. The CDR3 covers 15 residues. With V trimmed by 6 bases and J by 2 bases, 6 bases remained unmatched. In germline, CDR1 is MNHEY, CDR2 SMNVEV (reference sequence). This chain's CDR3 is CASSQTSGYTDTQYF. DNA of the CDR3: TGTGCCAGCAGCCAAACTAGCGGGTACACAGATACGCAGTATTTT.

The chain combines TRBV5-1 with TRBJ2-7, with D perhaps being TRBD1 or TRBD2 (5 bases each). Deletions cut 4 bases from V and 5 bases from J, with 19 bases between. CDR1 and CDR2 (germline): SGHRS, YFSETQ. The CDR3 length is 15 residues. The CDR3: CASSPQQTGAHEQYF. CDR3 nucleotides: TGCGCCAGCAGCCCTCAGCAGACCGGGGCCCACGAGCAGTACTTC.

This clone was observed many times. V usage is TRBV7-8 and J usage is TRBJ2-2, with 11 bases matching TRBD2. CDR1 and CDR2 (germline): SGHVS, FQNEAQ. This CDR3 has 15 residues. The ends lost 5 bases at V and 9 bases at J; junction bases unmatched: 8. CDR3 loop: CASSAGGLAAWELFF. CDR3 sequence (DNA): TGTGCCAGCAGCGCCGGGGGACTAGCGGCTTGGGAGCTGTTTTTT.

This clone appeared a few times. CDR3 protein: CAISHGLAGVSGELFF. The CDR3 nucleotides read TGTGCCATCAGTCACGGACTAGCGGGAGTTTCCGGGGAGCTGTTTTTT. The chain combines TRBV10-3 with TRBJ2-2; TRBD2 matches 13 bases. CDR3 length equals 16 residues. The germline gives CDR1 ENHRY, CDR2 SYGVKD. J lost 6 bases, V lost 5 bases, and 6 bases had no gene match.

This clone was picked up one time. The chain combines TRBV7-9 with TRBJ2-1; D unresolved. The CDR3 runs to 13 residues. Germline loops: CDR1 SEHNR, CDR2 FQNEAQ (reference sequence). Trimming stripped 4 bases from V and 4 bases from J, with 8 bases between. The CDR3 nucleotides read TGTGCCAGCAGCTCGATGGGATACAATGAGCAGTTCTTC. Translated: CASSSMGYNEQFF.

The chain joins TRBV2 to TRBJ1-2; D remains ambiguous. The V end lost 7 bases, the J end lost 0 bases, and 15 bases lay between the germline ends. Germline CDR1 reads SNHLY; CDR2 reads FYNNEI. This CDR3 is built from 15 residues. The CDR3 spells CASNRAGNPNYGYTF. In DNA, the CDR3 is TGTGCCAGCAACCGAGCCGGGAATCCTAACTATGGCTACACCTTC.

The chain links TRBV11-2 to TRBJ2-3; 13 nucleotides agree with TRBD2. The CDR3 contains 18 residues. V was pared by 6 bases and J by 3 bases, with 12 bases of the junction left unmatched. Germline V gene lookup returns CDR1 SGHAT and CDR2 FQNNGV. CDR3 residues: CASSINFGLAGVTDTQYF. As DNA, the CDR3 is TGTGCCAGCAGTATTAATTTCGGACTAGCGGGAGTAACAGATACGCAGTATTTT.

The chain couples TRBV6-5 to TRBJ2-3; TRBD2 is a possible D gene (6 bases). Germline V gene data show CDR1 as MNHEY and CDR2 as SVGAGI. The CDR3 totals 15 residues. Trimming took off 6 bases at V and 0 bases at J, with 13 bases between the two ends. CDR3 region: CASSTSSGSTDTQYF. Written as DNA, the CDR3 is TGTGCCAGCAGCACCTCGAGCGGGAGCACAGATACGCAGTATTTT.

This clone was detected once. The sample has other DNA sequences that encode this CDR3 too. Here the CDR3 DNA reads TGTGCCAGCAGTGTGGCGGGAGGCAGCTACGAGCAGTACTTC. Amino acids: CASSVAGGSYEQYF. The V and J genes are TRBV6-1 and TRBJ2-7, with TRBD2 matching 8 bases. CDR3 length: 14 residues. Germline V gene data show CDR1 as MNHNS and CDR2 as SASEGT. V trimming: 4 bases; J trimming: 3 bases; junction bases outside the gene matches: 5.

The rearrangement joins TRBV7-8 to TRBJ1-5, with D tentatively TRBD1 (5 bases). V was clipped by 1 base and J by 7 bases, with 14 bases between them. The length of the CDR3 is 15 residues. Looked up from germline, CDR1 is SGHVS and CDR2 is FQNEAQ. CDR3 sequence reads: CASSLVGAQGQPQHF. CDR3 coding DNA: TGTGCCAGCAGCTTAGTAGGGGCCCAGGGACAGCCCCAGCATTTT.

The chain couples TRBV19 to TRBJ1-3; no reliable D call. This CDR3 is 16 amino acids long. Between the trimmed V and J ends, which lost 3 bases and 0 bases, there was a span of 12 bases. CDR1 is LNHDA, CDR2 SQIVND, per germline (reference sequence). CDR3: CASSMGGRLSGNTIYF. The CDR3 DNA sequence: TGTGCCAGTAGTATGGGCGGACGCCTCTCTGGAAACACCATATATTTT. Together with reference TRBV19 and TRBJ1-3, the CDR3 gives the full variable domain: DGGITQSPKYLFRKEGQNVTLSCEQNLNHDAMYWYRQDPGQGLRLIYYSQIVNDFQKGDIAEGYSVSREKKESFPLTVTSAQKNPTAFYLCASSMGGRLSGNTIYFGEGSWLTVV.

This clone was counted ten times or more. The rearrangement uses TRBV2 and TRBJ1-4; D call uncertain. With 1 base removed from V and 8 bases from J, the gap between germline ends came to 14 bases. Per germline, CDR1 SNHLY and CDR2 FYNNEI. The CDR3 totals 15 residues. The CDR3 protein is CASSEGAGAWEKLFF. The CDR3 DNA is TGTGCCAGCAGTGAAGGAGCAGGTGCTTGGGAAAAACTGTTTTTT.

The chain carries TRBV29-1 and TRBJ1-2; D ambiguous. CDR1 SQVTM and CDR2 ANQGSEA come from the germline V gene. The length of the CDR3 is 14 residues. Trimming removed 2 bases from V and 2 bases from J, with 12 bases in between. The CDR3 DNA follows: TGCAGCGTTGAACTAAGGGAAGGGAACTATGGCTACACCTTC. Translated, it gives CSVELREGNYGYTF.

The sample holds one count of this clone. This chain joins TRBV5-1 and TRBJ2-7; D remains unclear. The CDR3 is 14 residues long. Germline V gene sequence: CDR1 SGHRS, CDR2 YFSETQ. Trimming took off 0 bases at V and 2 bases at J, with 9 bases between the two ends. The CDR3 DNA is TGCGCCAGCAGCTTGGCGGCTCAACCCTACGAGCAGTACTTC. Residues: CASSLAAQPYEQYF.

The chain combines TRBV28 with TRBJ1-1; D may be TRBD1 (5 bases). This CDR3 has 16 residues. Germline CDR1 reads MDHEN; CDR2 reads SYDVKM. The V gene lost 9 bases and the J gene lost 1 base, with 21 bases spanning the gap. In DNA, the CDR3 is TGTGCCAGTCGAAGCACCCCTGGGGGGGGGAACACTGAAGCTTTCTTT. Amino acids: CASRSTPGGGNTEAFF.

In its sample, this clone was seen once. The CDR3 nucleotides read TGTGCCAGCAGCGGAGGGGGCTTTAGCAATCAGCCCCAGCATTTT. Translation gives CASSGGGFSNQPQHF. V usage is TRBV2 and J usage is TRBJ1-5; 7 bases agree with TRBD1. The CDR3 covers 15 residues. Germline CDR1 SNHLY, CDR2 FYNNEI. With V trimmed by 6 bases and J by 0 bases, 5 bases remained unmatched.

This rearrangement joins TRBV6-5 to TRBJ2-2; D gene ambiguous. The CDR3 length is 15 residues. CDR1 is MNHEY, CDR2 SVGAGI, per germline. The V end was cut by 0 bases, the J end by 4 bases, with 9 bases between. The CDR3 sequence is CASSYSMTVTGELFF. In nucleotides, the CDR3 is TGTGCCAGCAGTTACTCGATGACGGTCACCGGGGAGCTGTTTTTT.